The 6 T cell receptor beta chains listed next were all sequenced from one sample in a study of T cells expressing NK-cell markers (dated by TCRdb to the early 2020s). Preparation of the library involved 5' RACE. The instrument given in TCRdb is Illumina HiSeq 2000. Through TCRdb reprocessing, the reads give one entry per CDR3 protein sequence; DNA is omitted. This specimen's table enumerates 350,000 to 400,000 distinct CDR3 sequences. In total, the top ten clones hold 9.5% to 12% of the sample. The sample was blood T cells: a sorted CD56 or NKG2C T cell subset, CD4+ or CD8+ T cells, or bulk PBMC T cells (not recorded which). The receptors stem from a woman aged 50 to 60 in good health. Donor details come from another sample of the same person, matched by shared clones.

V is TRBV7-8 and J is TRBJ2-3; TCRdb selects TRBD2, and the lack of DNA leaves this call unchecked. Per germline, CDR1 SGHVS and CDR2 FQNEAQ. The CDR3 spans 16 residues. The CDR3 reads CASSRSRRARGDTQYF.

V and J are TRBV5-1 and TRBJ2-2; checking the TCRdb D call of TRBD1 is not possible without DNA. Germline CDR1 reads SGHRS; CDR2 reads YFSETQ. CDR3 size: 15 residues. The chain's CDR3 is CASSLKTGNTGELFF.

The chain combines TRBV5-1 with TRBJ2-1; TCRdb outputs TRBD1, but without DNA this stays unchecked. Germline V gives CDR1 SGHRS, CDR2 YFSETQ. The CDR3 sequence is 14 residues long. CDR3: CASSLGTTGREQFF.

The chain joins TRBV12-3 or TRBV12-4 to TRBJ2-7. This CDR3 has 13 residues. The CDR3 loop is CASSLVTYYEQYF.

The chain is built from TRBV6-6 and TRBJ2-1. The germline gives CDR1 MNHNY, CDR2 SVGAGI (reference sequence). The CDR3 contains 16 residues. The CDR3 loop is CASNEPRPGSYNEQFF.

V is TRBV3-1 and J is TRBJ2-7; absent DNA, TCRdb's TRBD2 call cannot be checked. The CDR3 consists of 15 residues. Looked up from germline, CDR1 is LGHDT and CDR2 is YNNKEL (reference sequence). CDR3 amino acids: CASSQGTSGRNEQYF.